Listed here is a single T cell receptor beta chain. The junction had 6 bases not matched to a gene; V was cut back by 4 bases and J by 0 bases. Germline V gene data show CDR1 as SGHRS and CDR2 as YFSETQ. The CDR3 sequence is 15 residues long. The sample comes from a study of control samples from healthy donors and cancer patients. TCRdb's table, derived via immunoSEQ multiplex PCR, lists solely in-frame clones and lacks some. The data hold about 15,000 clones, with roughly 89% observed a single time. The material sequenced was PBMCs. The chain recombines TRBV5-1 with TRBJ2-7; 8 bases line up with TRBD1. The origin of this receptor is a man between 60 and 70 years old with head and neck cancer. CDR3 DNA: TGCGCCAGCAGCCTTCGACAGGGGAGCTCCTACGAGCAGTACTTC. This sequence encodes CASSLRQGSSYEQYF.